One and the same sample provided the 3 T cell receptor beta chains below, sequenced in a study of OX40 agonist ivuxolimab in advanced cancers. Method: immunoSEQ multiplex PCR; TCRdb's copy keeps in-frame clones and lacks some. The table lists about 82,000 clones, around 83% of them singletons, with 0.99% in the top ten. This material consisted of CD4+ or CD8+ T cells sorted from blood, taken in a trial of the OX40 agonist ivuxolimab. These receptors were obtained from an adult with an advanced solid tumor such as melanoma, head and neck, liver or kidney cancer.

V usage is TRBV6-6 and J usage is TRBJ1-1, with D hard to call. Trimming left V 5 bases short and J 0 bases short, with 16 bases between. The CDR3 sequence is 16 residues long. CDR1 is MNHNY and CDR2 is SVGAGI in the germline V gene (reference sequence). For the CDR3, the DNA is TGTGCCAGCAGTAACCCAACGGGTTATATGAACACTGAAGCTTTCTTT. This codes for CASSNPTGYMNTEAFF.

This chain links TRBV11-3 with TRBJ2-2; TRBD1 is a possible D gene (5 bases). V dropped 3 bases and J dropped 2 bases, with 10 bases sitting between them. Germline CDR1 is SGHNT and CDR2 is YENEEA. The CDR3 has 15 amino acids. Here the CDR3 reads CASSLTASNTGELFF. CDR3 DNA: TGTGCCAGCAGCTTGACAGCCAGCAACACCGGGGAGCTGTTTTTT. The whole variable domain, remainder taken from reference TRBV11-3 and TRBJ2-2, is EAGVVQSPRYKIIEKKQPVAFWCNPISGHNTLYWYLQNLGQGPELLIRYENEEAVDDSQLPKDRFSAERLKGVDSTLKIQPAELGDSAVYLCASSLTASNTGELFFGEGSRLTVL.

The J gene is TRBJ2-2, the V gene TRBV10-1, with D perhaps TRBD1 or TRBD2 (5 bases each). Germline CDR1 WNHNN, CDR2 SYGVQD (reference sequence). V was trimmed by 0 bases and J by 5 bases, leaving 13 bases between them. The CDR3 loop spans 16 amino acids. CDR3 residues: CASSESGAGQTGELFF. In DNA form, the CDR3 reads TGCGCCAGCAGTGAGTCGGGAGCAGGGCAAACCGGGGAGCTGTTTTTT.